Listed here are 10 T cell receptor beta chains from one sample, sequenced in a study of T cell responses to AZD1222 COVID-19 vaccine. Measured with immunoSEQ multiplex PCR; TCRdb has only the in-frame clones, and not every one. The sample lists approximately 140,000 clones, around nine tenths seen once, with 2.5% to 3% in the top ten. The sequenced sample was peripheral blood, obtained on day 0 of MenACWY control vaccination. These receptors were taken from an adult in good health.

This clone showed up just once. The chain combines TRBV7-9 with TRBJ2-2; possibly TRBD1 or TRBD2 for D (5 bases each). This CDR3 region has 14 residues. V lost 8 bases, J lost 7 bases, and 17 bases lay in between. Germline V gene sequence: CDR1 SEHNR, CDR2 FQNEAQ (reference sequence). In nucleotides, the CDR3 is TGTGCCAGCCGGGACCGACAAATCAGCGGGGAGCTGTTTTTT. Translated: CASRDRQISGELFF.

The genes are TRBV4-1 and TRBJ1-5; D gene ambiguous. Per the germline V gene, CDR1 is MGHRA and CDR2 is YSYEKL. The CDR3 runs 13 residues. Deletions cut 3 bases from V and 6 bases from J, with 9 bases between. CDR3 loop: CASSQVYGQPQHF. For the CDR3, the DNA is TGCGCCAGCAGCCAGGTATACGGTCAGCCCCAGCATTTT.

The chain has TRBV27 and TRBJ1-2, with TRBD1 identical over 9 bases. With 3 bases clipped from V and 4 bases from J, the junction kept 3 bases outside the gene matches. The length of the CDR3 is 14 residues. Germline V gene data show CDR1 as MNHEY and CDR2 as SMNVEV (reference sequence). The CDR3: CASSLTGGAYGYTF. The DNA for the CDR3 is TGTGCCAGCAGTTTGACAGGGGGGGCCTATGGCTACACCTTC.

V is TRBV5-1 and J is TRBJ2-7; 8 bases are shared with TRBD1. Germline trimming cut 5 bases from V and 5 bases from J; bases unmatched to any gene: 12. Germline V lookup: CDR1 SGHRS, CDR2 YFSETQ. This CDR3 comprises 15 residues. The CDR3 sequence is CASSLRSGGLNEQYF. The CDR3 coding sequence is TGCGCCAGCAGTTTGAGGTCAGGGGGCCTAAACGAGCAGTACTTC.

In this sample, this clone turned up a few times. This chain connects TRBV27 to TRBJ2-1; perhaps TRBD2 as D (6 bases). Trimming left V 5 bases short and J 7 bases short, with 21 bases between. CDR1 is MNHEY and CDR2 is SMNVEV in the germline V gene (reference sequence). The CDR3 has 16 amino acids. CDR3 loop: CASSPTGLMGLNEQFF. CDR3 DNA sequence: TGTGCCAGCAGTCCCACCGGACTAATGGGGTTGAATGAGCAGTTCTTC.

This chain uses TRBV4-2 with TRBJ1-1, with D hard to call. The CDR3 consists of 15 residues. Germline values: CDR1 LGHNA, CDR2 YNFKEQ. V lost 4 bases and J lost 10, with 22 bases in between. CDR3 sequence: CASSRLDGGQTLAFF. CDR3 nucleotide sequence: TGTGCCAGCAGCCGCCTTGACGGTGGGCAGACACTAGCTTTCTTT.

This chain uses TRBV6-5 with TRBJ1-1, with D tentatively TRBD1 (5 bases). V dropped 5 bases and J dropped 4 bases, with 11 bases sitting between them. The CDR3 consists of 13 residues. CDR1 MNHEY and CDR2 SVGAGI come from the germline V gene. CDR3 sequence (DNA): TGTGCCAGCAGTCCCCCAAGGGGCACTGAAGCTTTCTTT. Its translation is CASSPPRGTEAFF.

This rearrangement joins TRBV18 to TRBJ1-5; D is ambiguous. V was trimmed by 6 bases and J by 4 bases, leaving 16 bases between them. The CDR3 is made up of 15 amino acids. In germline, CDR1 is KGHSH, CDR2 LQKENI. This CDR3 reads CASSTGQVGNQPQHF. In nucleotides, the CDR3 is TGTGCCAGCTCTACTGGGCAGGTTGGGAATCAGCCCCAGCATTTT.

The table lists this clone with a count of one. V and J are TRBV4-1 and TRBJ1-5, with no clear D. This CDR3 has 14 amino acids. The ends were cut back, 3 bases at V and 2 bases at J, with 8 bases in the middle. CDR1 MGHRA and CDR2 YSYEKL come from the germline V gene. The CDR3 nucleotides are TGCGCCAGCAGCCACCCCCCCGGCAATCAGCCCCAGCATTTT. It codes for CASSHPPGNQPQHF.

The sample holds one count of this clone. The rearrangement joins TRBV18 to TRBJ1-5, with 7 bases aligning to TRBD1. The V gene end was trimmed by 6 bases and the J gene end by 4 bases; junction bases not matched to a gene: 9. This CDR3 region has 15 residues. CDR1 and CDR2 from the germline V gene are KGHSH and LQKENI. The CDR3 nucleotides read TGTGCCAGCTCCCTTGGACAGGAGGGGAATCAGCCCCAGCATTTT. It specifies CASSLGQEGNQPQHF.